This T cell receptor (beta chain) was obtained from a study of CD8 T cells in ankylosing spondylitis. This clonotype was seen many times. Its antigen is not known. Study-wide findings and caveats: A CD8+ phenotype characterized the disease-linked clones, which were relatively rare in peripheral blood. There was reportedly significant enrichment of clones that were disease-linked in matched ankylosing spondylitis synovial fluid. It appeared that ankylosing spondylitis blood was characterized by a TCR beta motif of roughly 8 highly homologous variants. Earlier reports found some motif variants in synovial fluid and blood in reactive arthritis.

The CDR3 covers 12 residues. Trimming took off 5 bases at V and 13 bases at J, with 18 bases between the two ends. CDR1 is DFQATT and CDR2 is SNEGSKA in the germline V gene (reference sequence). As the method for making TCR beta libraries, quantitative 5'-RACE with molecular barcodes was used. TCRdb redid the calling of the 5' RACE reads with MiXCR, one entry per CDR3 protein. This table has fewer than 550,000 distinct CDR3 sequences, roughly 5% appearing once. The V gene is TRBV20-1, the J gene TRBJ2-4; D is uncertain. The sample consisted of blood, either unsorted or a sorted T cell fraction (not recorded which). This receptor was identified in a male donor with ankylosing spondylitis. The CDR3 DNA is TGCAGTGCTGCCCTCTCGGTTTCCCCCCAGTACTTC. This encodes CSAALSVSPQYF.